What follows describes a single TCR beta chain. Its antigen is unidentified. Eight separate reactions for every sample produced the cDNA. UMIs bearing a 6-nucleotide sample barcode were added through template switching. TCRdb reworked the 5' RACE reads into one entry per CDR3 protein, no DNA. The sample data list around 400,000 distinct CDR3 sequences. Whole blood, unsorted for T cells, was the source of total RNA. These data come from a study of monozygotic twins with inflammatory bowel disease. General observations from the study: IBD patients carried less diverse TCRbeta repertoires (inverse Simpson) than healthy co-twins.

The specimen was blood. The receptor's source is a human donor with ulcerative colitis or Crohn's disease, or a healthy co-twin of an affected twin (not recorded which).

The CDR3 loop is CASSTTESSYEQYF. The chain uses TRBV18 and TRBJ2-7; TCRdb picks TRBD1, but there is no DNA to check that call. This CDR3 is 14 amino acids long. The germline CDR1 and CDR2 sequences are KGHSH and LQKENI.